This paragraph reports one T cell receptor (beta chain). The specificity of this receptor is unknown. No base quality values were provided; no much bigger clone lies one nucleotide off. The library was prepared using 5' RACE. Instrument on record: Illumina MiSeq. Through fastp at Q25 and MiXCR, TCRdb rebuilt clones from the public reads, retaining in-frame beta chains. Rows merge per CDR3 protein into single entries with the most common DNA and genes. The sample table records 40,000 to 50,000 distinct CDR3 sequences; about a fifth of these occur just once. About 2.7% of the sample is taken by the ten largest. The junction carries 18 bases between V and J, which are trimmed by 0 bases and 1 base respectively. There are 17 amino acids in the CDR3, from cysteine to phenylalanine inclusive. Just CDR3 DNA is preserved here, 51 bases in frame from base 1. The CDR1 and CDR2 encoded by the germline V gene (reference sequence) are DFQATT and SNEGSKA.

This entry is derived from a study of chronic HIV infection and antiretroviral therapy (dated by TCRdb to about 2015). The sequence came from an adult who had HIV and had not received antiretroviral therapy, or was an uninfected healthy control (not recorded which). The chain is encoded by TRBV20-1 joined to TRBJ1-1; TRBD1 could be the D gene, as 5 bases match. Sequencing was performed on peripheral blood. The CDR3 region: CSARDQSRGSRNTEAFF. In nucleotides, the sequence is TGCAGTGCTAGAGATCAAAGTCGGGGGTCGCGGAACACTGAAGCTTTCTTT.